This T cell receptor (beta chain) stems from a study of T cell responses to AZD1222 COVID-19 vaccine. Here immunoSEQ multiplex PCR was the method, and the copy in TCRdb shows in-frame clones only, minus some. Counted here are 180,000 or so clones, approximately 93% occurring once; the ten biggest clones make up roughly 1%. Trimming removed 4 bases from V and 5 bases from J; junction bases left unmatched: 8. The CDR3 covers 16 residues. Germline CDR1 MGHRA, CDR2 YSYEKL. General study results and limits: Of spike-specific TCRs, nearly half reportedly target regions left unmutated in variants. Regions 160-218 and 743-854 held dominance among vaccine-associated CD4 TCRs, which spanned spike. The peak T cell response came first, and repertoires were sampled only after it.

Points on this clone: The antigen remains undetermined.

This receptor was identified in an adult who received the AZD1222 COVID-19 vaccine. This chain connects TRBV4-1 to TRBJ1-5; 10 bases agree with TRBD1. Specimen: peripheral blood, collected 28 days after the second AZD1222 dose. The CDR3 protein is CASSRVDRGPDQPQHF. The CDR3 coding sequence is TGCGCCAGCAGCCGAGTTGACAGGGGGCCTGATCAGCCCCAGCATTTT.